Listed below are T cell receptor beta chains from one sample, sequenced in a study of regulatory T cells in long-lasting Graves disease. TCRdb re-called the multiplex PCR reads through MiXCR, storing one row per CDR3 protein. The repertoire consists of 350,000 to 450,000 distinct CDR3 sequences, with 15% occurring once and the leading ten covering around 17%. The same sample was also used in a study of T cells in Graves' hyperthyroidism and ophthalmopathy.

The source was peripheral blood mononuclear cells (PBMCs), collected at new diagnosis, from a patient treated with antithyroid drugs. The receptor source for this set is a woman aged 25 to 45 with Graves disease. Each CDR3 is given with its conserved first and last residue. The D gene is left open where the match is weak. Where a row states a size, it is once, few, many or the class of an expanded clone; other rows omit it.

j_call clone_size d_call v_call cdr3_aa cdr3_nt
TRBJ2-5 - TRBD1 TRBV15 CATSRTGRLETQYF TGTGCCACCTCACGGACAGGGAGGTTAGAGACCCAGTACTTC
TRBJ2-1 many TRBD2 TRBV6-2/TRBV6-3 CASSYSTSGTYNEQFF TGTGCCAGCAGTTACTCCACTAGCGGAACCTACAATGAGCAGTTCTTC
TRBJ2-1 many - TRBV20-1 CSANPTVNNEQFF TGCAGTGCTAACCCCACAGTGAACAATGAGCAGTTCTTC
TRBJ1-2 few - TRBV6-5 CASSYTDREYGYTF TGTGCCAGCAGTTACACGGACAGAGAATATGGCTACACCTTC
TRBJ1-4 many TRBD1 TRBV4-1 CASSQFLTGTEKLFF TGCGCCAGCAGCCAATTCCTGACAGGGACTGAAAAACTGTTTTTT
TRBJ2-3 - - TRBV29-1 CSVFTPRGGVGGHTQYF TGCAGCGTCTTCACCCCCAGGGGGGGCGTGGGGGGGCATACGCAGTATTTT
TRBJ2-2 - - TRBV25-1 CASSEHGNGELFF TGTGCCAGCAGTGAGCACGGGAACGGGGAGCTGTTTTTT
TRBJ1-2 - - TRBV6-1 CASRTGFNYGYTF TGTGCCAGCAGAACAGGGTTTAACTATGGCTACACCTTC
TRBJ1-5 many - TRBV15 CATSRETGGQPQHF TGTGCCACCAGCAGAGAGACCGGGGGTCAGCCCCAGCATTTT
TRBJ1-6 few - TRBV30 CAWIEGYGSPLHF TGTGCCTGGATAGAAGGATACGGTTCACCCCTCCACTTT
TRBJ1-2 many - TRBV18 CASSPRTDYGYTF TGTGCCAGCAGTCCCCGGACGGACTATGGCTACACCTTC
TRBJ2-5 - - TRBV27 CASSLTLGLGQETQYF TGTGCCAGCAGTTTGACCCTTGGACTCGGCCAAGAGACCCAGTACTTC
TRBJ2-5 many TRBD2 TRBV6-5 CASSYSAGGGETQYF TGTGCCAGCAGTTACTCCGCGGGAGGGGGAGAGACCCAGTACTTC
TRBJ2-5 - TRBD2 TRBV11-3 CASSLGTGAGARETQYF TGTGCCAGCAGCTTGGGGACTGGGGCGGGAGCCCGAGAGACCCAGTACTTC
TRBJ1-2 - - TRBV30 CTWSLGSGYTF TGTACCTGGAGTTTAGGGAGTGGCTACACCTTC
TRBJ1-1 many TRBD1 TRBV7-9 CASSPSGTGVGTEAFF TGTGCCAGCAGCCCCTCTGGGACAGGGGTAGGCACTGAAGCTTTCTTT
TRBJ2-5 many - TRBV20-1 CSARGVDLQGTQYF TGCAGTGCTAGAGGGGTAGACTTACAGGGGACCCAGTACTTC
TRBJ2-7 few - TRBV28 CARRCGQSQNSYEQYF TGTGCCCGTAGGTGTGGGCAGTCGCAAAATTCCTACGAGCAGTACTTC
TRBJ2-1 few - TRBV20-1 CSTYSGDYNEQFF TGCAGTACGTATAGCGGAGACTACAATGAGCAGTTCTTC
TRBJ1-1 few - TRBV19 CASSSWVVTEAFF TGTGCCAGTAGTAGTTGGGTAGTCACTGAAGCTTTCTTT